This T cell receptor (beta chain) was retrieved from a study of T cells in Graves' hyperthyroidism and ophthalmopathy. Findings of the study overall: Blood held most thyroid clonotypes expanded above 0.001 frequency. Median prediction lead before ophthalmopathy onset was about 6.5 months with the model.

The study based diagnoses on clinical symptoms, serum thyroxine and TRAb, thyroid ultrasound and orbital computed tomography. PBMCs stemmed from approximately 10 ml fresh peripheral blood. Concerning this clonotype: What it binds is unknown. This may arise from a read error, as a much more abundant clone is one base away.

RNA transcripts provided the source from which TCR beta CDR3 regions were amplified. HTBI primers drove first-round RT-PCR of the TCR CDR3. TCRdb reprocessed the multiplex PCR reads via MiXCR and lists one record per CDR3 protein. The sample has about 480,000 distinct CDR3 sequences; approximately 25% are singletons. With V trimmed by 8 bases and J by 1 base, 7 bases remained unmatched. Germline assignment: CDR1 DFQATT and CDR2 SNEGSKA (reference sequence). The CDR3 totals 13 residues. This sequence was found in a woman between 25 and 40 years old with Graves' ophthalmopathy. The sequencing sample was made of blood. This sequence joins TRBV20-1 and TRBJ1-1, with 7 positions matching TRBD1. CDR3 in DNA: TGCAGTTCTGCCGGGACAGAGAACACTGAAGCTTTCTTT. It is translated as CSSAGTENTEAFF.